The TCR beta chain described here comes from a study of cytomegalovirus exposure and HLA in healthy donors. Both 60 Vbeta primers and 13 Jbeta primers went into the PCR. Produced via immunoSEQ multiplex PCR; TCRdb's table is partial and in-frame only. The table lists some 40,000 clones, around 82% of them singletons. General study points: High specificity and sensitivity for cytomegalovirus status were reported for the classifier. Analyses of presence and absence presupposed an approximately uniform sequencing depth across donors. The authors judged a highly shared variant cluster likely a sequencing artifact.

About this clone itself: Its antigen remains unknown.

The CDR3 totals 16 residues. Germline CDR1 reads KGHSH; CDR2 reads LQKENI. After removal of 5 bases from V and 4 bases from J, the junction contained 10 bases not matched to a gene. The sample was PBMCs. The sequence came from a woman younger than 30 in good health and CMV-seropositive. This sequence joins TRBV18 and TRBJ2-3; TRBD2 aligns across 9 bases. The CDR3 DNA sequence: TGTGCCAGCTCATCTCAGCCGGGACTAGCCGCAGATACGCAGTATTTT. Its protein product is CASSSQPGLAADTQYF.